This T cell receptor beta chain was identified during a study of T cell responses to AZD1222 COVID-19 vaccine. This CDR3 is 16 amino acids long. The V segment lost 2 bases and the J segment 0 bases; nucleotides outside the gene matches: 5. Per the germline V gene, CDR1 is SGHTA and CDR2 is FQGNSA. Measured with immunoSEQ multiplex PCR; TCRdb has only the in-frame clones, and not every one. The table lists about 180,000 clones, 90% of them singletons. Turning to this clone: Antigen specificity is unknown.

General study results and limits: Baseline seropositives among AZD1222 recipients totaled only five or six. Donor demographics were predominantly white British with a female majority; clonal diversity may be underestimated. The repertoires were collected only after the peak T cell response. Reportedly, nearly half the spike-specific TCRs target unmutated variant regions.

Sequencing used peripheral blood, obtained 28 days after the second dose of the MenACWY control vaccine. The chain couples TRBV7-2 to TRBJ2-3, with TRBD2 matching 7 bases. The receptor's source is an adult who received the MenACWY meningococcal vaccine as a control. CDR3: CASSLQASGSTDTQYF. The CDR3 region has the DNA TGTGCCAGCAGCTTACAGGCTAGCGGTAGCACAGATACGCAGTATTTT.